Sequencing of this T cell receptor (beta chain) was carried out in a study of T-cell reconstitution after alpha-beta-depleted transplantation in children. Study results and limitations: The main origin of T-cell counts and diversity one year after transplant was newly produced T cells.

Comment on this clonotype: What it binds is not known.

Germline CDR1 MGHDK, CDR2 SYGVNS. Losses at the gene ends were 3 bases for V and 5 bases for J; bases not matched to a gene: 13. This CDR3 has 17 amino acids. TCRbeta library preparation incorporated unique molecular identifiers. MiXCR, run by TCRdb on the PCR reads, gives a single entry per CDR3 protein. The sample holds hundreds of thousands of distinct CDR3 sequences; 10% are singletons and the top ten take 7% to 9.5%. The genes are TRBV25-1 and TRBJ2-7; 10 positions agree with TRBD1. The source of this sequence is a boy under two years old with acute myeloid leukemia, due to receive a stem cell transplant. The sample was PBMCs, taken before TCRalphabeta/CD19-depleted stem cell transplant. The CDR3 region is CASSDLRWTGGTDEQYF. The DNA for the CDR3 is TGTGCCAGCAGTGATCTCCGGTGGACAGGGGGAACCGACGAGCAGTACTTC.